This paragraph covers one TCR beta chain sequence. Sequence at one end of the junction differs from germline and may be a read error. Repertoires were generated with immunoSEQ multiplex PCR, while TCRdb's copy carries only in-frame clones and drops some. Counted here are about 210,000 clones, roughly 85% occurring once; the ten biggest clones make up roughly 2.7%. This sample is part of a study of blood T cell repertoires in COVID-19. Study in general: T cells, B-cell-depleted T cells, or PBMCs supplied cDNA or gDNA.

The CDR3 is 11 amino acids. The TCR was taken from a woman in her 40s with active or convalescent COVID-19. Input material: peripheral blood. The gene calls are TRBV12-3 or TRBV12-4 and TRBJ1-6; no firm D call. Written as DNA, the CDR3 is TGTGCCAGCAGTTTGGAGGCTACTCTTTACTTT. It translates to CASSLEATLYF.